The rows below give T cell receptor beta chains drawn from one sample of a study of cytomegalovirus exposure and HLA in healthy donors. Assay used: immunoSEQ multiplex PCR; TCRdb lists only in-frame clones, some missing. The sample holds 150,000 to 200,000 clones; 81% are singletons and the top ten take about 1.8%. Sequenced sample: PBMCs. Source of these receptors: a man aged 18 to 30 in good health and CMV-seronegative. CDR3s include the opening cysteine and the closing phenylalanine or tryptophan. The order of the fields is clone size, J gene, D gene, CDR3 length, V gene, CDR3 protein, CDR3 DNA. The D gene is left open where the match is weak. The size of a clone is reported for some rows only, either as once, few or many, or as a class for expanded clones.

>-|TRBJ2-7|-|15|TRBV4-3
CASSQAPGSSYEQYF
TGCGCCAGCAGCCAAGCCCCGGGGTCCTCCTACGAGCAGTACTTC
>few|TRBJ1-4|-|15|TRBV9
CASSFATAQGEKLFF
TGTGCCAGCAGCTTCGCGACAGCCCAAGGGGAAAAACTGTTTTTT
>-|TRBJ1-1|-|15|TRBV6-1
CASSVTGGRGTEAFF
TGTGCCAGCAGTGTGACAGGAGGGCGGGGGACTGAAGCTTTCTTT
>-|TRBJ1-2|TRBD1|14|TRBV29-1
CSVLSMTGMGGYTF
TGCAGCGTCCTAAGTATGACAGGGATGGGTGGCTACACCTTC
>once|TRBJ2-3|TRBD2|17|TRBV5-4
CASAPGSSGRPTDTQYF
TGTGCCAGCGCCCCCGGGTCTAGCGGGAGACCAACAGATACGCAGTATTTT
>-|TRBJ2-2|TRBD1|18|TRBV4-1
CASSHSTGTGGIAVELFF
TGCGCCAGCAGCCATTCCACCGGGACAGGGGGGATTGCCGTGGAGCTGTTTTTT
>few|TRBJ2-7|-|16|TRBV7-6
CASSFGDSPERYEQYF
TGTGCCAGCAGCTTTGGCGACAGTCCTGAGAGGTACGAGCAGTACTTC
>-|TRBJ2-1|-|13|TRBV30
CAYDPWGGNEQFF
TGTGCCTACGACCCCTGGGGAGGCAATGAGCAGTTCTTC
>-|TRBJ2-7|-|16|TRBV2
CASSFSLTSTIYEQYF
TGTGCCAGCAGTTTCTCGCTTACGTCTACGATCTACGAGCAGTACTTC
>-|TRBJ1-1|-|13|TRBV6-1
CASSEIGNTEAFF
TGTGCCAGCAGTGAAATCGGGAACACTGAAGCTTTCTTT